This T cell receptor beta chain was observed in a study of T-cell memory formation after mild COVID-19. Points from the study as a whole: That cross-reactive memory joined was suggested by some responding clones appearing in pre-infection memory. Shrinking CD4+ clones resided mostly in CM and EM, and CD8+ ones in EMRA.

Constant-segment-primed 5'RACE gave TCR alpha and TCR beta cDNA libraries with sample barcodes and UMIs. MiXCR, run by TCRdb on the 5' RACE reads, gives a single entry per CDR3 protein. The sample consists of about 260,000 distinct CDR3 sequences, around 15% of them appearing once. The sample holds a few counts of this clonotype. What it binds is unknown. The sample comprised PBMCs or a T cell subset sorted from them (not recorded which). The origin of this receptor is a man aged 18-30 years who had mild COVID-19 (a few samples of this study predate the infection). Cell type and time point are not known.

The CDR3 loop is CASREQGASETQYF. CDR3 bases: TGTGCCAGCAGGGAACAGGGGGCCTCGGAGACCCAGTACTTC. The rearrangement links TRBV6-2 or TRBV6-3 to TRBJ2-5; 9 positions agree with TRBD1. V trimming: 6 bases; J trimming: 5 bases; junction bases outside the gene matches: 7. This CDR3 region has 14 residues. Per the germline V gene, CDR1 is MNHEY and CDR2 is SVGEGT.